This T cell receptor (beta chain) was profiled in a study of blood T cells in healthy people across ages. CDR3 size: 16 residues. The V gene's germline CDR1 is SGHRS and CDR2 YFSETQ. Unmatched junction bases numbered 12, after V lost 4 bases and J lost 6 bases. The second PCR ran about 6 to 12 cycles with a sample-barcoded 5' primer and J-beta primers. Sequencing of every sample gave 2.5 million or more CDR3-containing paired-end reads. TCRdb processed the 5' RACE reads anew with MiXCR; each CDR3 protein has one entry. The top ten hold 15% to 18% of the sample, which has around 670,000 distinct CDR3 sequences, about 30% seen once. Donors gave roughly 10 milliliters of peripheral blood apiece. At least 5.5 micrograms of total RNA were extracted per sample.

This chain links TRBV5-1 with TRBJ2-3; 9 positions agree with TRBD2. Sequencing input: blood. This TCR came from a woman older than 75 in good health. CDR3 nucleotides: TGCGCCAGCAGCCGGGCCGGGACTAGCTTTGTGGATACGCAGTATTTT. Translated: CASSRAGTSFVDTQYF. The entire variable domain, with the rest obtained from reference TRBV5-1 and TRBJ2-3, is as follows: KAGVTQTPRYLIKTRGQQVTLSCSPISGHRSVSWYQQTPGQGLQFLFEYFSETQRNKGNFPGRFSGRQFSNSRSEMNVSTLELGDSALYLCASSRAGTSFVDTQYFGPGTRLTVL.